The sequence of this T cell receptor beta chain was determined in a study of T cell repertoires in cytomegalovirus infection. Study outcomes and limitations: Clonotype analysis showed dominance of the ex vivo response by HLA-C-restricted CMV-specific TCR beta clonotypes.

TCRdb independently ran MiXCR on the reads; one entry per CDR3 protein. The sample carries about 740,000 distinct CDR3 sequences, 35% recorded once. This clonotype was detected only a few times. Its target is unknown. What was sequenced was PBMCs. The TCR originated in a human donor in good health (CMV status not recorded). Some clones in this sample may be carry-over from other donors' samples.

The CDR3 DNA is TGTGCCAGCAGTGCCTCCGTCGGAGCTTACGAGCAGTACTTC. It translates to CASSASVGAYEQYF. The V call is TRBV6-4, the J call TRBJ2-7; D is undetermined. The CDR3 contains 14 residues. V lost 4 bases and J lost 4, with 14 bases in between. Germline CDR1 and CDR2: MRHNA and SNTAGT.